The 5 T cell receptor beta chains below all came from one sample that was sequenced in a study of T cell responses to AZD1222 COVID-19 vaccine. Here immunoSEQ multiplex PCR was the method, and the copy in TCRdb shows in-frame clones only, minus some. The sample yields fewer than 200,000 clones, around 90% seen once. The source material was peripheral blood, sampled 28 days after the second AZD1222 dose. The receptors here all came from an adult who received the AZD1222 COVID-19 vaccine.

The J gene is TRBJ1-1, the V gene TRBV7-6; D unresolved. The CDR3 extends over 14 amino acids. From germline, CDR1 is SGHVS and CDR2 FNYEAQ. Trimming took 2 bases from V and 0 from J, leaving 7 bases between them. In DNA, the CDR3 is TGTGCCAGCAGCTTAAGACCGATGAACACTGAAGCTTTCTTT. This encodes CASSLRPMNTEAFF.

V and J are TRBV6-2 or TRBV6-3 and TRBJ2-7; D remains ambiguous. There are 14 residues in the CDR3. Germline V gene sequence: CDR1 MNHEY, CDR2 SVGEGT. The germline V and J ends were trimmed by 2 bases and 2 bases, with 10 bases remaining between them. This CDR3 is CASSYRNGPYEQYF. The CDR3 nucleotides read TGTGCCAGCAGTTACAGGAACGGGCCCTACGAGCAGTACTTC.

This chain links TRBV4-1 with TRBJ1-2, with D perhaps matching TRBD1 (5 bases). With 1 base removed from V and 0 bases from J, the gap between germline ends came to 6 bases. The CDR3 covers 14 residues. Per germline, CDR1 MGHRA and CDR2 YSYEKL. As DNA, the CDR3 is TGCGCCAGCAGCCAAGCAGGGACTAACTATGGCTACACCTTC. This sequence encodes CASSQAGTNYGYTF.

In nucleotides, the CDR3 is TGTGCCAGCAGTTACACAAACATTCAGTACTTC. This sequence encodes CASSYTNIQYF. The chain employs TRBV6-2 or TRBV6-3 and TRBJ2-4; D not certain. The CDR3 contains 11 residues. V dropped 2 bases and J dropped 6 bases, with 2 bases sitting between them. Germline CDR1 is MNHEY and CDR2 is SVGEGT.

The sample holds one count of this clone. The rearrangement links TRBV19 to TRBJ1-6; 7 nucleotides agree with TRBD1. The germline gives CDR1 LNHDA, CDR2 SQIVND (reference sequence). V was clipped by 2 bases and J by 9 bases; unmatched bases: 10. The CDR3 runs to 16 residues. The CDR3 here is CASSIPQGTLGSPLHF. Here the CDR3 DNA reads TGTGCCAGTAGTATACCACAGGGGACCCTTGGTTCACCCCTCCACTTT.